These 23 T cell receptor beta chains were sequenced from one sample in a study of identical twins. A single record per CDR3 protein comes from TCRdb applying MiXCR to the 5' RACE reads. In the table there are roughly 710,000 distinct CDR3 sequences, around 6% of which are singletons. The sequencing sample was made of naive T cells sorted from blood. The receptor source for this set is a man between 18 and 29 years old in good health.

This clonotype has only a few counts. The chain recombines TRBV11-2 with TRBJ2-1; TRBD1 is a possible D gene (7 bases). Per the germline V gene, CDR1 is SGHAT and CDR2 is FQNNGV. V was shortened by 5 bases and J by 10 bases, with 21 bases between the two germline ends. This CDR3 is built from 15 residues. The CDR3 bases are TGTGCCAGCAGCCGGCGGGACAGCCCCAATCCCGAGCAGTTCTTC. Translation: CASSRRDSPNPEQFF.

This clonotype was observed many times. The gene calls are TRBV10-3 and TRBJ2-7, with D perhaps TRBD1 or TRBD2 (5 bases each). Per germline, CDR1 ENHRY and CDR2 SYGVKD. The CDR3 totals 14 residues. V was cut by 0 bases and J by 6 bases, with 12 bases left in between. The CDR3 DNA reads TGTGCCATCAGTGAGTCTTGGGACCCGATCGAGCAGTACTTC. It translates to CAISESWDPIEQYF.

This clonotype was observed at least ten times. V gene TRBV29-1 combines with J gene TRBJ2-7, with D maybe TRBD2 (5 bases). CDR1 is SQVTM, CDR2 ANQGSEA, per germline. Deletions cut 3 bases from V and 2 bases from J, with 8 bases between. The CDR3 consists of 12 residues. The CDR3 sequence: CSVERAPYEQYF. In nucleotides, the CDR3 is TGCAGCGTTGAGAGGGCCCCCTACGAGCAGTACTTC.

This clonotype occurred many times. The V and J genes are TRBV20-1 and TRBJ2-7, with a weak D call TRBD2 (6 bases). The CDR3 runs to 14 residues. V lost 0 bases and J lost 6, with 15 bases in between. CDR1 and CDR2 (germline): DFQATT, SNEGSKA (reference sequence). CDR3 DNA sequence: TGCAGTGCTAGAGATTCCGGGGGAGTGGGCGAGCAGTACGTC. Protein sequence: CSARDSGGVGEQYV.

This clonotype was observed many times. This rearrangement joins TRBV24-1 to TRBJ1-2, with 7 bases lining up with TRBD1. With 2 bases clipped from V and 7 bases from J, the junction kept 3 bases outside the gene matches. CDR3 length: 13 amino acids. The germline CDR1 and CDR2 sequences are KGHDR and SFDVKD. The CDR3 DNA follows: TGTGCCACCAGTGATTCAGGGGGACGTGGCTACACCTTC. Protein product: CATSDSGGRGYTF.

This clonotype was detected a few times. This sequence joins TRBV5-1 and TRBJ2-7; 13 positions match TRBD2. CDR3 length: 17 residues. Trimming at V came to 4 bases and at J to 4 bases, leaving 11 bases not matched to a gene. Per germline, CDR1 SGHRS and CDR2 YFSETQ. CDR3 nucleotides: TGCGCCAGCAGCCCAGGACTAGCGGGAGCAATCCCATACGAGCAGTACTTC. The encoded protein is CASSPGLAGAIPYEQYF.

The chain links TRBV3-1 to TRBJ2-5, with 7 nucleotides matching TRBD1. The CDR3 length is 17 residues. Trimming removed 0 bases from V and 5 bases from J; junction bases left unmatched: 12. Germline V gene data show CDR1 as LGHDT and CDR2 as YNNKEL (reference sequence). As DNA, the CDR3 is TGTGCCAGCAGCCAAGATGACGGGACAGCCATGGGGGAGACCCAGTACTTC. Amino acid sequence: CASSQDDGTAMGETQYF.

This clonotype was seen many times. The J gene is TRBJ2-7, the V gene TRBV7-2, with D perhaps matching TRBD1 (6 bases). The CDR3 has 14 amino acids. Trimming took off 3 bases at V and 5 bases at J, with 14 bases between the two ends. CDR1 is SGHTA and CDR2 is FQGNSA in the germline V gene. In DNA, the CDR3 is TGTGCCAGCAGCTTTGGGTTGGGGGCCCACGAGCAGTACTTC. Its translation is CASSFGLGAHEQYF.

The CDR3 coding sequence is TGCGCCAGCAGCCAAGTTTCGTGGGACAGTAAAGCTTTCTTT. Encoded protein: CASSQVSWDSKAFF. The gene calls are TRBV4-1 and TRBJ1-1; TRBD1 matches 7 bases. After removal of 1 base from V and 9 bases from J, the junction contained 8 bases not matched to a gene. Germline-derived CDR1 and CDR2 are MGHRA and YSYEKL. This CDR3 region has 14 residues.

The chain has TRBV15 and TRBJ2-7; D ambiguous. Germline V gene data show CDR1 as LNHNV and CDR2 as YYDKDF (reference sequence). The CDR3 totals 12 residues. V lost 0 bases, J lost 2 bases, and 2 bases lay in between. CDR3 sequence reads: CATSRDTYEQYV. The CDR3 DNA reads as TGTGCCACCAGCAGAGATACCTACGAGCAGTACGTC.

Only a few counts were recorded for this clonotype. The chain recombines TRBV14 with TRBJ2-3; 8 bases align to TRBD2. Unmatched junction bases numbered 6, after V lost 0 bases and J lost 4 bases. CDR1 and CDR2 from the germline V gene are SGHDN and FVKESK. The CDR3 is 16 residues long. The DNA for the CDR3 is TGTGCCAGCAGCCAAGAAGTGCGGACTAGCTCAGATACGCAGTATTTT. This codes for CASSQEVRTSSDTQYF.

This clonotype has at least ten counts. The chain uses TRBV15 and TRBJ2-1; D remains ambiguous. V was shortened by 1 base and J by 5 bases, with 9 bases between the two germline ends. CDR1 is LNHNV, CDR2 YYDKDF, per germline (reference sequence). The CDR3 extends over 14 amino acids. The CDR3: CATSRVSSDNEQFF. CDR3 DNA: TGTGCCACCAGCAGAGTCAGTTCAGACAATGAGCAGTTCTTC.

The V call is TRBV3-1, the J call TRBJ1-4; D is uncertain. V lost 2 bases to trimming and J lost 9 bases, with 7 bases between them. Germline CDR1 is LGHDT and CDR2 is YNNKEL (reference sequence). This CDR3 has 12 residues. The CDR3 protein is CASSQFEKKLFF. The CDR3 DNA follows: TGTGCCAGCAGCCAATTCGAGAAAAAACTGTTTTTT.

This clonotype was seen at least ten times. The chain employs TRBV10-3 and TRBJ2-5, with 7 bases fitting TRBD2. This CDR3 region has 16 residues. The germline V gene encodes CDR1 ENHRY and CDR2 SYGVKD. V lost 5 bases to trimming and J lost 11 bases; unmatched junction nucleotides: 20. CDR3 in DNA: TGTGCCATCAGTCCCCCTGGGCGGGAGAGGCGGAGACCTCAGTACTTC. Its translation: CAISPPGRERRRPQYF.

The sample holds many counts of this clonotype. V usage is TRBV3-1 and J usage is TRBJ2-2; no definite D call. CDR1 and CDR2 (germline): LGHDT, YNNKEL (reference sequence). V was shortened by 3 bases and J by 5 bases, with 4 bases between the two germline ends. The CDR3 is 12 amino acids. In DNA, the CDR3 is TGTGCCAGCAGCCATCATACCGGGGAGCTGTTTTTT. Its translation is CASSHHTGELFF.

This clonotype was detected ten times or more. CDR3 in amino acids: CASTYSDTQYF. CDR3 nucleotides: TGTGCCAGCACCTACTCAGATACGCAGTATTTT. The J gene is TRBJ2-3, the V gene TRBV7-9; D uncertain. CDR3 length: 11 amino acids. Germline lookup yields CDR1 SEHNR and CDR2 FQNEAQ (reference sequence). Trimming took off 7 bases at V and 4 bases at J, with 6 bases between the two ends.

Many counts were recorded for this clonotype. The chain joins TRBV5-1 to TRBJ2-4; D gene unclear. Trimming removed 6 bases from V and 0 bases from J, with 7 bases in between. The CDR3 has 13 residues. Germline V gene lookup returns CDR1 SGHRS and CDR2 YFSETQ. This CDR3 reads CASKDLAKNIQYF. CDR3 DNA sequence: TGCGCCAGCAAGGATCTAGCCAAAAACATTCAGTACTTC.

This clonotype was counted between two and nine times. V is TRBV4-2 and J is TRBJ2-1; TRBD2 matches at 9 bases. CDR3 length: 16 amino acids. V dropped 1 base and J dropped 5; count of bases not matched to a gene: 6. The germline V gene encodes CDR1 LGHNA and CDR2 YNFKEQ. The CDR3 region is CASSQVGRGRDNEQFF. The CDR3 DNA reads TGTGCCAGCAGCCAAGTAGGTCGCGGGAGGGACAATGAGCAGTTCTTC.

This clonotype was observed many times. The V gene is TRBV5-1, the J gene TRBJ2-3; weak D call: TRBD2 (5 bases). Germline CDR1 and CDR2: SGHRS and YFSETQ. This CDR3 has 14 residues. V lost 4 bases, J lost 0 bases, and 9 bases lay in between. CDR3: CASSPDYSTDTQYF. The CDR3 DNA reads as TGCGCCAGCAGCCCTGACTACAGCACAGATACGCAGTATTTT.

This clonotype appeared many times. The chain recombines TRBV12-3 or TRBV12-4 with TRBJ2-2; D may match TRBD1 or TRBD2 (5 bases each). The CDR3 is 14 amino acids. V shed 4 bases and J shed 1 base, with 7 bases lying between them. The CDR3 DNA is TGTGCCAGCAGTTGGGACGGGAACACCGGGGAGCTGTTTTTT. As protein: CASSWDGNTGELFF.

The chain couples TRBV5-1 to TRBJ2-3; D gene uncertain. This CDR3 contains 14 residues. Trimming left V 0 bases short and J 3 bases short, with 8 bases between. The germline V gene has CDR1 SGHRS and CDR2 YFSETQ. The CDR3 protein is CASSLEYRTDTQYF. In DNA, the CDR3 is TGCGCCAGCAGCTTGGAGTACAGAACAGATACGCAGTATTTT.

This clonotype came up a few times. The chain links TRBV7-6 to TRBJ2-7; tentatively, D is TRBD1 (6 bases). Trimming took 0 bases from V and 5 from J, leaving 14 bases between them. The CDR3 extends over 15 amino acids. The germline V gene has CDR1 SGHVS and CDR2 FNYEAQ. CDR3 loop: CASSLASGRGHEQYF. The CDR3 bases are TGTGCCAGCAGCTTAGCTTCTGGCAGGGGACACGAGCAGTACTTC.

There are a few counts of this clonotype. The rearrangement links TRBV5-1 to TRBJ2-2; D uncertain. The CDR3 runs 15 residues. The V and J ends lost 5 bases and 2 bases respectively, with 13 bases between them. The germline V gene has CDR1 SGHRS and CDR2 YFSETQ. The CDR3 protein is CASRDFRPNTGELFF. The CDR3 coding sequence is TGCGCCAGCAGAGATTTTCGCCCTAACACCGGGGAGCTGTTTTTT. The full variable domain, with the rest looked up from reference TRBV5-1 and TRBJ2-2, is KAGVTQTPRYLIKTRGQQVTLSCSPISGHRSVSWYQQTPGQGLQFLFEYFSETQRNKGNFPGRFSGRQFSNSRSEMNVSTLELGDSALYLCASRDFRPNTGELFFGEGSRLTVL.